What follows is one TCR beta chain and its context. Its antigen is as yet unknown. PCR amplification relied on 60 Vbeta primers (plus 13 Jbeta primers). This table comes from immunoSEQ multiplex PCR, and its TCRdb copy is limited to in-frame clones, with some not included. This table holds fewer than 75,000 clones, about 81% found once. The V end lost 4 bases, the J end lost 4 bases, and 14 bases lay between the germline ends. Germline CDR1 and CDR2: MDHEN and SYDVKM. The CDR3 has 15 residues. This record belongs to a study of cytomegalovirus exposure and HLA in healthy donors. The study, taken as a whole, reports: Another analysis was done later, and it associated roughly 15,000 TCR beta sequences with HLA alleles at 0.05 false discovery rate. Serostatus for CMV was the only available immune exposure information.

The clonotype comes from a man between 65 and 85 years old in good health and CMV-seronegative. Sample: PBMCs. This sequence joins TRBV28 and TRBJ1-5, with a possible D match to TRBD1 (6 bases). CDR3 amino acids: CASSSLQGPNQPQHF. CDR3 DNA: TGTGCCAGCAGTTCGTTACAGGGACCAAATCAGCCCCAGCATTTT.